This TCR beta chain was sequenced in a study of graft-versus-host responses after intestinal transplantation. Study-wide background: The whole recipient group had anti-thymocyte globulin induction followed by tacrolimus and steroids for roughly three years. Study results and limitations: GvH clones were found in recipient marrow; some appeared first in ileum or blood.

A note on this clone: Its specificity is not known.

Germline values: CDR1 SQVTM, CDR2 ANQGSEA. Trimming at V came to 0 bases and at J to 4 bases, leaving 6 bases not matched to a gene. The CDR3 spans 15 residues. TCRdb's copy holds only in-frame clones and misses some; the assay was immunoSEQ multiplex PCR. The profile shows more than 65,000 clones, 80% to 95% of them singletons. Material: unstimulated CD8+ T cells sorted from spleen or lymph node cells, obtained before transplant. The clonotype was recovered from a human donor who was the organ donor for an intestinal transplant. The chain combines TRBV29-1 with TRBJ1-3; 7 positions agree with TRBD1. The CDR3 is CSVEESRDRGNTIYF. Here the CDR3 DNA reads TGCAGCGTTGAAGAGAGCCGGGACAGAGGAAACACCATATATTTT.